A selection of T cell receptor beta chains follows, all from one sample in a study of CD8 T cells in Susac syndrome. Each CDR3 protein is one row after TCRdb ran MiXCR on the immunoSEQ multiplex PCR reads. This table has approximately 120,000 distinct CDR3 sequences, about 93% appearing once. The sequenced sample was CD4+ T cells from PBMCs. These receptor sequences come from a human donor in good health. The CDR3 runs from the conserved cysteine through the conserved F or W. Fields, in order: V gene, D gene, clone size, J gene, CDR3 protein, CDR3 DNA. The D gene is left open where the match is weak. Clone size is not always given. Where it is, it says once, few, many or a class for expanded clones.

V: TRBV10-3
D: TRBD1
size: -
J: TRBJ1-5
CDR3: CAISQQGDQPQHF
DNA: TGTGCCATCAGTCAACAGGGGGATCAGCCCCAGCATTTT

V: TRBV7-9
D: -
size: -
J: TRBJ2-7
CDR3: CASSLASIYEQYF
DNA: TGTGCCAGCAGCTTAGCGTCGATCTACGAGCAGTACTTC

V: TRBV19
D: TRBD2
size: -
J: TRBJ2-5
CDR3: CASSMGGPWTSEETQYF
DNA: TGTGCCAGTAGTATGGGAGGGCCTTGGACTAGCGAAGAGACCCAGTACTTC

V: TRBV20-1
D: -
size: -
J: TRBJ2-1
CDR3: CSARATPAYNEQFF
DNA: TGCAGTGCTAGAGCGACTCCCGCCTACAATGAGCAGTTCTTC

V: TRBV5-4
D: TRBD2
size: few
J: TRBJ2-1
CDR3: CASRHSGRAYNEQFF
DNA: TGTGCCAGCAGACATAGCGGGAGGGCGTACAATGAGCAGTTCTTC

V: TRBV11-2
D: -
size: -
J: TRBJ1-4
CDR3: CASSSQGTVNEKLFF
DNA: TGTGCCAGCAGCTCCCAGGGGACGGTGAATGAAAAACTGTTTTTT

V: TRBV11-2
D: -
size: -
J: TRBJ1-5
CDR3: CASSSGPYSNQPQHF
DNA: TGTGCCAGCAGCTCCGGCCCTTATAGCAATCAGCCCCAGCATTTT

V: TRBV7-9
D: TRBD2
size: -
J: TRBJ2-7
CDR3: CASSRGGNQEQYF
DNA: TGTGCCAGCAGCCGGGGGGGTAACCAGGAGCAGTACTTC

V: TRBV5-1
D: -
size: -
J: TRBJ2-7
CDR3: CASSLQGYEQYF
DNA: TGTGCCAGCAGTTTGCAGGGCTACGAGCAGTACTTC

V: TRBV2
D: -
size: few
J: TRBJ2-7
CDR3: CASSEGGDEQYF
DNA: TGTGCCAGCAGTGAGGGTGGGGACGAGCAGTACTTC

V: TRBV18
D: -
size: -
J: TRBJ1-1
CDR3: CASSPLGVNTEAFF
DNA: TGTGCCAGCTCACCACTCGGAGTGAACACTGAAGCTTTCTTT

V: TRBV7-6
D: TRBD1
size: -
J: TRBJ2-3
CDR3: CASSPNQGVLSTDTQYF
DNA: TGTGCCAGCAGCCCAAATCAGGGGGTCTTAAGCACAGATACGCAGTATTTT

V: TRBV7-2
D: -
size: -
J: TRBJ2-2
CDR3: CASSFGWRGSTGELFF
DNA: TGTGCCAGCAGCTTCGGATGGAGAGGGTCCACCGGGGAGCTGTTTTTT

V: TRBV20-1
D: -
size: -
J: TRBJ2-5
CDR3: CSAYTGRQETQYF
DNA: TGCAGTGCTTACACGGGACGGCAAGAGACCCAGTACTTC

V: TRBV4-1
D: TRBD1
size: -
J: TRBJ2-7
CDR3: CASSHPTGIHEQYF
DNA: TGCGCCAGCAGCCACCCGACAGGGATCCACGAGCAGTACTTC

V: TRBV7-2
D: TRBD1
size: -
J: TRBJ1-4
CDR3: CASSWTGRDEKLFF
DNA: TGTGCCAGCAGCTGGACAGGGAGGGACGAAAAACTGTTTTTT

V: TRBV6-5
D: TRBD1
size: -
J: TRBJ2-7
CDR3: CASTSGTGSEQYF
DNA: TGTGCCAGCACCTCCGGGACAGGAAGCGAGCAGTACTTC

V: TRBV12-3/TRBV12-4
D: -
size: once
J: TRBJ2-3
CDR3: CASSFKGSGTTDTQYF
DNA: TGTGCCAGCAGTTTTAAAGGTAGCGGAACCACAGATACGCAGTATTTT

V: TRBV18
D: -
size: few
J: TRBJ2-3
CDR3: CASSPGSTDTQYF
DNA: TGTGCCAGCTCACCGGGGAGCACAGATACGCAGTATTTT

V: TRBV12-3/TRBV12-4
D: -
size: -
J: TRBJ2-2
CDR3: CASTVVGYTGELFF
DNA: TGTGCCAGCACCGTCGTGGGGTACACCGGGGAGCTGTTTTTT

V: TRBV30
D: TRBD1
size: -
J: TRBJ2-7
CDR3: CAWGTVTYEQYF
DNA: TGTGCCTGGGGGACAGTAACCTACGAGCAGTACTTC

V: TRBV3-1
D: -
size: -
J: TRBJ2-5
CDR3: CASSSTDMETQYF
DNA: TGTGCCAGCAGCTCGACGGACATGGAGACCCAGTACTTC

V: TRBV7-2
D: -
size: -
J: TRBJ2-7
CDR3: CASSLAWGAYEQYF
DNA: TGTGCCAGCAGCTTAGCGTGGGGGGCCTACGAGCAGTACTTC

V: TRBV29-1
D: -
size: few
J: TRBJ1-5
CDR3: CSVGAGDQPQHF
DNA: TGCAGCGTTGGGGCAGGAGATCAGCCCCAGCATTTT

V: TRBV2
D: TRBD2
size: once
J: TRBJ2-1
CDR3: CASRPGLYNEQFF
DNA: TGTGCCAGCCGACCGGGACTATACAATGAGCAGTTCTTC

V: TRBV12-2
D: -
size: -
J: TRBJ2-7
CDR3: CASRLGGGSTTGEQYF
DNA: TGTGCAAGTCGCTTAGGGGGCGGGAGTACTACAGGCGAGCAGTACTTC

V: TRBV12-3/TRBV12-4
D: -
size: once
J: TRBJ2-6
CDR3: CASSRSRGSGANVLTF
DNA: TGTGCCAGCAGTCGTAGCAGGGGCTCTGGGGCCAACGTCCTGACTTTC

V: TRBV11-2
D: -
size: -
J: TRBJ1-2
CDR3: CASSLDYSGTYGYTF
DNA: TGTGCCAGCAGCTTAGACTATTCAGGGACCTATGGCTACACCTTC

V: TRBV29-1
D: -
size: -
J: TRBJ2-4
CDR3: CSVEGVLNIQYF
DNA: TGCAGCGTTGAAGGGGTCCTAAACATTCAGTACTTC

V: TRBV6-2/TRBV6-3
D: -
size: -
J: TRBJ2-3
CDR3: CASSYTGLRGTDTQYF
DNA: TGTGCCAGCAGTTACACAGGGCTTAGAGGCACAGATACGCAGTATTTT

V: TRBV29-1
D: TRBD1
size: once
J: TRBJ2-1
CDR3: CSVGGQGVGPYNEQFF
DNA: TGCAGCGTTGGGGGACAGGGCGTGGGGCCATACAATGAGCAGTTCTTC

V: TRBV6-5
D: -
size: -
J: TRBJ2-6
CDR3: CASSYSAGTGANVLTF
DNA: TGTGCCAGCAGTTACTCGGCTGGTACTGGGGCCAACGTCCTGACTTTC

V: TRBV12-3/TRBV12-4
D: -
size: -
J: TRBJ2-1
CDR3: CASSSYRDPYNEQFF
DNA: TGTGCCAGCAGTTCATACCGAGACCCCTACAATGAGCAGTTCTTC

V: TRBV4-3
D: -
size: once
J: TRBJ2-1
CDR3: CASSRRGLGEQFF
DNA: TGCGCCAGCAGCCGCCGGGGCTTGGGTGAGCAGTTCTTC

V: TRBV7-9
D: -
size: -
J: TRBJ2-5
CDR3: CASSLPHGGGETQYF
DNA: TGTGCCAGCAGCTTACCCCACGGCGGAGGAGAGACCCAGTACTTC

V: TRBV4-1
D: -
size: -
J: TRBJ2-6
CDR3: CASSQDKTSGANVLTF
DNA: TGCGCCAGCAGCCAAGATAAGACCTCTGGGGCCAACGTCCTGACTTTC

V: TRBV14
D: -
size: -
J: TRBJ2-7
CDR3: CASSPRSQTGRHEQYF
DNA: TGTGCCAGCAGCCCTCGTTCCCAGACAGGGAGGCACGAGCAGTACTTC

V: TRBV7-7
D: TRBD2
size: -
J: TRBJ2-3
CDR3: CASSRGLAGVDTQYF
DNA: TGTGCTAGCAGCCGGGGACTAGCGGGAGTCGATACGCAGTATTTT

V: TRBV7-8
D: TRBD2
size: -
J: TRBJ2-7
CDR3: CASSLTAGGVYEQYF
DNA: TGTGCCAGCAGCTTAACAGCGGGAGGGGTTTACGAGCAGTACTTC